The rows below give T cell receptor beta chains drawn from one sample of a study of T cells in Graves' hyperthyroidism and ophthalmopathy. MiXCR, applied by TCRdb to the multiplex PCR reads, yields one record per CDR3 protein. Of some 270,000 distinct CDR3 sequences listed, roughly 14% were seen once; the top ten hold almost 8%. Sequenced: blood. The receptor source for this set is a woman in her thirties with Graves' hyperthyroidism that later progressed to Graves' ophthalmopathy. Each CDR3 is given with its conserved first and last residue. Each record gives: clone size, V gene, J gene, CDR3 protein. A row's size may be missing; if present it is once, few, many or a size class.

size: many
V: TRBV7-8
J: TRBJ2-2
CDR3: CASSLRLANTGELFF

size: many
V: TRBV12-3/TRBV12-4
J: TRBJ2-2
CDR3: CATGRGTGELFF

size: many
V: TRBV27
J: TRBJ1-6
CDR3: CASKPGQGFSPLHF

size: many
V: TRBV5-1
J: TRBJ2-7
CDR3: CASSLVPRDRDYEQYF

size: NA
V: TRBV6-1
J: TRBJ1-5
CDR3: CASREYGLEPQHF

size: few
V: TRBV9
J: TRBJ1-6
CDR3: CASSVGAGRDSPLHF

size: many
V: TRBV18
J: TRBJ2-1
CDR3: CASSPGLEGTYNEQFF

size: many
V: TRBV19
J: TRBJ1-1
CDR3: CASSIPDSYNTEAFF

size: many
V: TRBV5-1
J: TRBJ2-7
CDR3: CASSFSGSIEQYF

size: many
V: TRBV6-1
J: TRBJ1-2
CDR3: CATKADGYTF

size: many
V: TRBV2
J: TRBJ2-1
CDR3: CASSEEQGAYNEQFF

size: many
V: TRBV2
J: TRBJ2-5
CDR3: CAGGLAYQETQYF

size: many
V: TRBV20-1
J: TRBJ1-6
CDR3: CSAGKESGYSPLHF

size: NA
V: TRBV10-3
J: TRBJ1-1
CDR3: CAISESGDGYTEAFF

size: NA
V: TRBV4-3
J: TRBJ1-1
CDR3: CASSRGDRGGTEAFF

size: many
V: TRBV7-2
J: TRBJ1-3
CDR3: CASSPWTSASGNTIYF

size: NA
V: TRBV5-8
J: TRBJ1-2
CDR3: CASSLGLSFSGYGYTF

size: many
V: TRBV20-1
J: TRBJ1-2
CDR3: CSARDRSTGINYGYTF

size: many
V: TRBV2
J: TRBJ2-1
CDR3: CASSGGNEQFF

size: NA
V: TRBV19
J: TRBJ2-3
CDR3: CASRLGPLGTQYF

size: many
V: TRBV28
J: TRBJ1-4
CDR3: CASRLGHEDEKLFF

size: many
V: TRBV18
J: TRBJ2-7
CDR3: CASSPPLTSDEQYF

size: many
V: TRBV27
J: TRBJ2-1
CDR3: CASSPKYRETNYNEQFF

size: many
V: TRBV6-1
J: TRBJ1-5
CDR3: CASSEFDRAQIYSNQPQHF

size: many
V: TRBV7-9
J: TRBJ2-1
CDR3: CASSPLGRLAGNEQFF

size: NA
V: TRBV27
J: TRBJ2-7
CDR3: CASSFGTSGSELPYEQYF

size: many
V: TRBV10-3
J: TRBJ2-5
CDR3: CAIRDTGEQETQYF

size: many
V: TRBV5-5
J: TRBJ2-7
CDR3: CASSVLEREGHEQYF

size: many
V: TRBV7-8
J: TRBJ1-5
CDR3: CASSLVGWQGNQPQHF

size: many
V: TRBV7-7
J: TRBJ2-5
CDR3: CASSLSILGRSLAETQYF

size: few
V: TRBV4-1
J: TRBJ2-7
CDR3: CASSQEPGQGAYEQYF

size: few
V: TRBV27
J: TRBJ1-2
CDR3: CASSFGTLALWGYGYTF

size: many
V: TRBV28
J: TRBJ1-5
CDR3: CASSSSLGIRNQPQHF

size: many
V: TRBV27
J: TRBJ1-5
CDR3: CASADPTGPNQPQHF

size: many
V: TRBV29-1
J: TRBJ2-5
CDR3: CSVARQGAPAQYF

size: many
V: TRBV12-3/TRBV12-4
J: TRBJ2-7
CDR3: CASSFRDMYNEQYF

size: NA
V: TRBV5-8
J: TRBJ2-7
CDR3: CASSLGNLGEQYF

size: few
V: TRBV4-1
J: TRBJ2-3
CDR3: CASRLRDPLDTQYF

size: NA
V: TRBV29-1
J: TRBJ2-2
CDR3: CSGEGGNTGELFF

size: few
V: TRBV19
J: TRBJ2-1
CDR3: CASSRRGRDNEQFF

size: many
V: TRBV5-5
J: TRBJ2-1
CDR3: CASSLRRGNEQFF

size: NA
V: TRBV11-3
J: TRBJ1-3
CDR3: CASSSRAGQGPGNTIYF

size: many
V: TRBV6-1
J: TRBJ1-1
CDR3: CASSFFPTGERTEAFF

size: few
V: TRBV5-6
J: TRBJ1-3
CDR3: CASSFTGMGDTIYF

size: few
V: TRBV20-1
J: TRBJ2-6
CDR3: CSARHSGWGANVLTF

size: many
V: TRBV7-2
J: TRBJ2-1
CDR3: CASSSPLGTSGSRSYNEQFF

size: many
V: TRBV7-3
J: TRBJ2-5
CDR3: CASSIRGEVQETQYF

size: many
V: TRBV29-1
J: TRBJ2-1
CDR3: CSVVLAVGEQFF

size: many
V: TRBV7-8
J: TRBJ1-4
CDR3: CASSLVGGAGEKLFF

size: NA
V: TRBV19
J: TRBJ2-1
CDR3: CASSTLADSVYNEQFF

size: few
V: TRBV10-3
J: TRBJ2-7
CDR3: CAITRQLDDEQYF

size: many
V: TRBV20-1
J: TRBJ2-7
CDR3: CSASSSYEQYF

size: many
V: TRBV28
J: TRBJ2-1
CDR3: CASGGKREQFF

size: many
V: TRBV6-1
J: TRBJ2-7
CDR3: CASSEERGSSYEQYF

size: NA
V: TRBV4-3
J: TRBJ2-2
CDR3: CASSQFRTLTGELFF

size: many
V: TRBV28
J: TRBJ1-5
CDR3: CASRPGQGEYQPQHF

size: many
V: TRBV5-1
J: TRBJ2-7
CDR3: CASSVGITYEQYF

size: many
V: TRBV3-1
J: TRBJ2-7
CDR3: CASSPDRYEQYF

size: NA
V: TRBV6-1
J: TRBJ2-1
CDR3: CASSEDGSNYNEQFF